A selection of T cell receptor beta chains follows, all from one sample in a study of T cell responses to AZD1222 COVID-19 vaccine. TCRdb's table, derived via immunoSEQ multiplex PCR, lists solely in-frame clones and lacks some. The sample records about 48,000 clones, approximately 83% being singletons. The specimen comprised peripheral blood, sampled 28 days after the second AZD1222 dose. The receptor set was obtained from an adult who received the AZD1222 COVID-19 vaccine. The CDR3 runs from the conserved cysteine through the conserved F or W. The D gene is left open where the match is weak. Clone size appears in some rows only: once, few, many, or a class for an expanded clone.

abundance,j_gene,d_gene,v_gene,CDR3nt,CDR3aa
NA,TRBJ2-3,NA,TRBV27,TGTGCCAGCAGTTTCGGGGATACGCAGTATTTT,CASSFGDTQYF
NA,TRBJ2-1,TRBD2,TRBV10-3,TGTGCCATCAGTGCGGGGGGTGAAGGGGCCTCCTACAATGAGCAGTTCTTC,CAISAGGEGASYNEQFF
NA,TRBJ2-1,NA,TRBV29-1,TGCAGCGTCACATACAATGAGCAGTTCTTC,CSVTYNEQFF
NA,TRBJ1-2,NA,TRBV7-9,TGTGCCAGCAGTGCGGTACGCTCCGCCACTAACTATGGCTACACCTTC,CASSAVRSATNYGYTF
NA,TRBJ1-6,TRBD1,TRBV5-4,TGTGCCAGCAGAGCCTCGACAGGGTCTATTACGGCACCCCTCCACTTT,CASRASTGSITAPLHF
once,TRBJ2-5,NA,TRBV2,TGTGCCAGCAAGGGCAGCCTAGTAGAGACCCAGTACTTC,CASKGSLVETQYF
NA,TRBJ2-3,NA,TRBV3-1/TRBV3-2,TGTGCCAGCAGCCAGGCGGCGGCTAGCACAGATACGCAGTATTTT,CASSQAAASTDTQYF
NA,TRBJ1-5,NA,TRBV5-8,TGTGCCAGCAGCGGCGGGCTGGGCAATCAGCCCCAGCATTTT,CASSGGLGNQPQHF
NA,TRBJ2-2,NA,TRBV6-5,TGTGCCAGCAGGCGACGGACCGGGGAGCTGTTTTTT,CASRRRTGELFF
NA,TRBJ2-7,NA,TRBV9,TGTGCCAGCAGCAGGACAGACCTCCTTACCTACGAGCAGTACTTC,CASSRTDLLTYEQYF
once,TRBJ2-5,TRBD2,TRBV28,TGTGCCAGCAGCTTACCGGGACTAGCGGGAGGGCAGGGAACGGGAGAGACCCAGTACTTC,CASSLPGLAGGQGTGETQYF
NA,TRBJ1-2,NA,TRBV5-1,TGCGCCAGCAGCTCGGGAGAGGGGAACTATGGCTACACCTTC,CASSSGEGNYGYTF
NA,TRBJ2-2,NA,TRBV2,TGTGCCAGGACGATTGGTACCGGGGAGCTGTTTTTT,CARTIGTGELFF
few,TRBJ2-7,NA,TRBV7-9,TGTGCCAGCAGCTTAGCGAACCCGAGATACGAGCAGTACTTC,CASSLANPRYEQYF
few,TRBJ1-5,NA,TRBV12-3/TRBV12-4,TGTGCCAGCAGTCGATCAGGGGAGCGGCCCCAGCATTTT,CASSRSGERPQHF
NA,TRBJ2-7,TRBD2,TRBV6-5,TGTGCCAGCAAAGCGGGGTTGAGCTCCTACGAGCAGTACTTC,CASKAGLSSYEQYF
NA,TRBJ2-7,NA,TRBV5-8,TGTGCCAGCAGCTTGGCTGTCAGATACGAGCAGTACTTC,CASSLAVRYEQYF
NA,TRBJ2-3,TRBD2,TRBV20-1,TGCAGTGCTAGTGGAGCGGGAAGCGGGGGAGATACGCAGTATTTT,CSASGAGSGGDTQYF
NA,TRBJ2-5,NA,TRBV7-2,TGTGCCAGCAGCACTTGGGGGAACCAAGAGACCCAGTACTTC,CASSTWGNQETQYF
NA,TRBJ1-2,NA,TRBV30,TGTGCCTGGAGTGTACGAGGGAACTATGGCTACACCTTC,CAWSVRGNYGYTF
NA,TRBJ2-2,NA,TRBV11-3,TGTGCCAGCAGCTTTAACACCGGGGAGCTGTTTTTT,CASSFNTGELFF
NA,TRBJ2-1,TRBD2,TRBV5-4,TGTGCCAGCAGCTTGGGGACTAGCGGGTACAATGAGCAGTTCTTC,CASSLGTSGYNEQFF
NA,TRBJ2-1,TRBD2,TRBV24-1,TGTGCCACCAGTCCTCTAGCGGGAGTTGATGATGAGCAGTTCTTC,CATSPLAGVDDEQFF
NA,TRBJ1-2,NA,TRBV19,TGTGCCAGTAGGCGCACGTCACTTTCCGGGACGAGCGACGGCTATGGCTACACCTTC,CASRRTSLSGTSDGYGYTF
NA,TRBJ2-2,TRBD2,TRBV4-3,TGCGCCAGCAGCCAAGATAGAGCGGGAGGAAGCACCGGGGAGCTGTTTTTT,CASSQDRAGGSTGELFF
NA,TRBJ2-7,TRBD1,TRBV7-9,TGTGCCAGCAGCCCACGGACAGGGAACTACGAGCAGTACTTC,CASSPRTGNYEQYF
NA,TRBJ1-6,NA,TRBV19,TGCGCGTCGAGAGGGTTAAGTTCACCCCTCCACTTT,CASRGLSSPLHF